This section outlines one T cell receptor beta chain sequence together with its context. What it recognizes is unknown. CDR1 and CDR2 (germline): LNHDA, SQIVND (reference sequence). The length of the CDR3 is 14 residues. V lost 5 bases, J lost 4 bases, and 14 bases lay in between. The data originate from a study of T cell responses to AZD1222 COVID-19 vaccine. Study-level information: It was second doses at about 4 or about 12 weeks that were pooled. General study findings and limits: Compared with day 0, the breadth and depth of the Spike-specific TCR repertoire rose significantly after two doses of AZD1222.

Sequencing was performed with immunoSEQ multiplex PCR; in TCRdb, only in-frame clones are kept and a portion is missing. Of roughly 120,000 clones in the sample, about 90% were seen once. This receptor was taken from an adult in good health. V gene TRBV19 combines with J gene TRBJ1-2, with a tentative D call TRBD1 (5 bases). The source was peripheral blood, collected on day 0 of AZD1222 vaccination. CDR3 coding DNA: TGTGCCAGTAGTTCCCCGGGGAGGGGCTATGGCTACACCTTC. This translates into CASSSPGRGYGYTF.